Presented here are 25 T cell receptor beta chains from one specimen sequenced in a study of shared clonotypes between healthy human individuals. Profiled with immunoSEQ multiplex PCR; TCRdb holds only in-frame clones, not every one. The profile shows about 2 million clones, 85% to 95% of them singletons. The sequencing sample was made of naive CD4+ T cells sorted from blood. Subset in this sample: CD45RA+ positively selected. These receptors all come from a man younger than 35 in good health.

The genes are TRBV10-3 and TRBJ1-1; D gene ambiguous. Germline CDR1 is ENHRY and CDR2 is SYGVKD. Trimming removed 6 bases at V and 4 bases at J, with 15 bases between. The CDR3 is 14 residues long. CDR3 protein: CAIRSTSGATEAFF. The DNA for the CDR3 is TGTGCCATCAGGTCGACTTCCGGTGCCACTGAAGCTTTCTTT.

V is TRBV2 and J is TRBJ2-7, with 8 bases that match TRBD2. V trimming: 4 bases; J trimming: 5 bases; junction bases outside the gene matches: 10. The CDR3 covers 15 residues. The germline CDR1 and CDR2 sequences are SNHLY and FYNNEI. The CDR3, as DNA: TGTGCCAGCAGTGTTAGCGGGGCAGGCGAAAACGAGCAGTACTTC. Amino acid sequence: CASSVSGAGENEQYF.

The count of this clone is one. The chain joins TRBV7-2 to TRBJ2-3, with D maybe TRBD2 (6 bases). This CDR3 contains 17 residues. Trimming left V 5 bases short and J 0 bases short, with 18 bases between. Germline V gives CDR1 SGHTA, CDR2 FQGNSA. Written as DNA, the CDR3 is TGTGCCAGCAGCGTGGCTTATAGGAGGGCTAGCACAGATACGCAGTATTTT. This sequence encodes CASSVAYRRASTDTQYF.

The CDR3 region is CASRLAAVGELFF. The CDR3 DNA reads as TGTGCCAGCAGGCTAGCGGCCGTCGGGGAGCTGTTTTTT. The chain combines TRBV2 with TRBJ2-2; 7 bases agree with TRBD2. V gave up 6 bases and J gave up 7 bases; unmatched junction bases: 5. The CDR3 spans 13 residues. The germline V gene has CDR1 SNHLY and CDR2 FYNNEI.

The J gene is TRBJ1-2, the V gene TRBV10-3; TRBD1 is a possible D gene (5 bases). Germline CDR1 and CDR2: ENHRY and SYGVKD. This CDR3 comprises 13 residues. Trimming cost V 4 bases and J 4 bases, with 10 bases left between them. CDR3 sequence (DNA): TGTGCCATCAGTGTAGGGGAAACCTATGGCTACACCTTC. It specifies CAISVGETYGYTF.

The V gene is TRBV2, the J gene TRBJ1-6; tentatively, D is TRBD1 (5 bases). Germline lookup yields CDR1 SNHLY and CDR2 FYNNEI. Trimming left V 0 bases short and J 7 bases short, with 10 bases between. The CDR3 is 15 residues long. CDR3 amino acids: CASSEARGLNSPLHF. CDR3 DNA sequence: TGTGCCAGCAGTGAAGCCCGGGGCTTGAATTCACCCCTCCACTTT.

This chain links TRBV2 with TRBJ2-7, with no clear D. Germline V lookup: CDR1 SNHLY, CDR2 FYNNEI. The V and J ends lost 4 bases and 2 bases respectively, with 9 bases between them. The CDR3 has 13 residues. This CDR3 reads CASSVLETYEQYF. The CDR3 DNA follows: TGTGCCAGCAGTGTGCTGGAGACCTACGAGCAGTACTTC.

The chain couples TRBV7-9 to TRBJ1-1; D uncertain. Germline-derived CDR1 and CDR2 are SEHNR and FQNEAQ (reference sequence). The CDR3 loop spans 12 amino acids. Between the trimmed V and J ends, which lost 4 bases and 5 bases, there was a span of 8 bases. The DNA of the CDR3 is TGTGCCAGCAGCTCCGCATCAACTGAAGCTTTCTTT. Protein: CASSSASTEAFF.

The gene calls are TRBV2 and TRBJ2-7; the D is unclear. Germline loops: CDR1 SNHLY, CDR2 FYNNEI. Trimming took off 1 base at V and 3 bases at J, with 10 bases between the two ends. This CDR3 is built from 14 residues. CDR3 residues: CASSEGQVNYEQYF. CDR3 DNA: TGTGCCAGCAGTGAAGGCCAGGTGAACTACGAGCAGTACTTC.

J is TRBJ2-1 and V is TRBV2, with D possibly being TRBD1 or TRBD2 (6 bases each). The CDR3 sequence is 13 residues long. Germline assignment: CDR1 SNHLY and CDR2 FYNNEI. V gave up 1 base and J gave up 10 bases, with 11 bases separating them. CDR3 sequence reads: CASSEVGGGEQFF. CDR3 DNA: TGTGCCAGCAGTGAAGTGGGGGGCGGAGAGCAGTTCTTC.

This clone was picked up one time. This may be a read error, as it is one base from a much larger clone. This rearrangement joins TRBV30 to TRBJ1-5; the D is unclear. Looked up from germline, CDR1 is GTSNPN and CDR2 is SVGIG (reference sequence). There are 14 residues in the CDR3. V lost 7 bases to trimming and J lost 6 bases, with 19 bases between them. The DNA of the CDR3 is TGTGCCTCGGGTGAAGGCCGTACGGGTCAGCCCCAGCATTTT. Its protein is CASGEGRTGQPQHF.

The chain couples TRBV6-1 to TRBJ1-1; D may be TRBD1 (5 bases). This CDR3 comprises 14 residues. Between the trimmed V and J ends, which lost 6 bases and 4 bases, there was a span of 15 bases. CDR1 MNHNS and CDR2 SASEGT come from the germline V gene. CDR3 region: CASRTPTGGTEAFF. CDR3 sequence (DNA): TGTGCCAGCAGAACTCCAACCGGGGGCACTGAAGCTTTCTTT.

The genes are TRBV27 and TRBJ1-2; the match to TRBD1 covers 7 bases. This CDR3 contains 13 residues. After removal of 4 bases from V and 2 bases from J, the junction contained 1 base not matched to a gene. CDR1 is MNHEY and CDR2 is SMNVEV in the germline V gene (reference sequence). CDR3 in DNA: TGTGCCAGCAGTTGGGACAGCAACTATGGCTACACCTTC. It specifies CASSWDSNYGYTF.

The gene calls are TRBV6-5 and TRBJ1-6; possibly TRBD1 for D (5 bases). V was pared by 8 bases and J by 8 bases, with 19 bases between. Germline-derived CDR1 and CDR2 are MNHEY and SVGAGI. This CDR3 region has 15 residues. The CDR3 DNA sequence: TGTGCCAGCCAAATCACGGGCACAGGAGATTCACCCCTCCACTTT. Protein sequence: CASQITGTGDSPLHF.

J is TRBJ1-1 and V is TRBV2, with D perhaps TRBD1 (6 bases). Germline V CDR1 and CDR2: SNHLY, FYNNEI. This CDR3 spans 14 amino acids. The V and J ends lost 1 base and 6 bases respectively, with 12 bases between them. The CDR3 sequence: CASSEEGGPAEAFF. The CDR3 nucleotides are TGTGCCAGCAGTGAAGAAGGGGGGCCGGCTGAAGCTTTCTTT.

The chain joins TRBV7-9 to TRBJ1-4; D remains ambiguous. V was pared by 3 bases and J by 5 bases, with 13 bases between. CDR1 is SEHNR and CDR2 is FQNEAQ in the germline V gene (reference sequence). The CDR3 consists of 15 residues. The CDR3: CASSLKIVGNEKLFF. The CDR3 bases are TGTGCCAGCAGCTTGAAGATAGTCGGGAATGAAAAACTGTTTTTT.

The V and J genes are TRBV14 and TRBJ2-2; 8 bases agree with TRBD1. The CDR3 has 15 residues. Germline V CDR1 and CDR2: SGHDN, FVKESK. The V segment lost 4 bases and the J segment 4 bases; nucleotides outside the gene matches: 5. CDR3 region: CASSRGQGGTGELFF. The CDR3 DNA follows: TGTGCCAGCAGCCGAGGACAGGGCGGCACCGGGGAGCTGTTTTTT.

The rearrangement uses TRBV5-1 and TRBJ2-1, with D tentatively TRBD2 (5 bases). Germline CDR1 and CDR2: SGHRS and YFSETQ. With 0 bases removed from V and 5 bases from J, the gap between germline ends came to 9 bases. This CDR3 has 14 residues. This CDR3 reads CASSLGPGNNEQFF. CDR3 in DNA: TGCGCCAGCAGCTTGGGGCCCGGGAACAATGAGCAGTTCTTC. Supplemented by reference TRBV5-1 and TRBJ2-1, the full variable domain reads KAGVTQTPRYLIKTRGQQVTLSCSPISGHRSVSWYQQTPGQGLQFLFEYFSETQRNKGNFPGRFSGRQFSNSRSEMNVSTLELGDSALYLCASSLGPGNNEQFFGPGTRLTVL.

The chain is built from TRBV6-6 and TRBJ2-6; no clear D. Germline assignment: CDR1 MNHNY and CDR2 SVGAGI (reference sequence). The CDR3 contains 16 residues. V was pared by 10 bases and J by 0 bases, with 16 bases between. The CDR3 loop is CATASSRDSGANVLTF. In nucleotides, the CDR3 is TGTGCCACCGCCTCTTCACGAGACTCTGGGGCCAACGTCCTGACTTTC.

This clone was detected once. Other DNA sequences of this sample code for an identical CDR3. CDR3 DNA sequence: TGTGCCAGCAGCGGGCTGGGCGGGGGCACAGATACGCAGTATTTT. Protein sequence: CASSGLGGGTDTQYF. The chain recombines TRBV9 with TRBJ2-3; D is possibly TRBD2 (6 bases). CDR3 length: 15 residues. Germline values: CDR1 SGDLS, CDR2 YYNGEE. The ends were cut back, 3 bases at V and 1 base at J, with 12 bases in the middle.

The V gene is TRBV25-1, the J gene TRBJ2-3; 8 nucleotides agree with TRBD2. The germline gives CDR1 MGHDK, CDR2 SYGVNS. V trimming: 5 bases; J trimming: 14 bases; junction bases outside the gene matches: 12. The CDR3 runs 13 residues. CDR3 bases: TGTGCCAGCAGTTCCACGGCGGGGGGACGACCGTATTTT. Amino acids: CASSSTAGGRPYF.

J is TRBJ2-1 and V is TRBV10-3; 10 nucleotides agree with TRBD2. Unmatched junction bases numbered 5, after V lost 7 bases and J lost 8 bases. This CDR3 has 13 residues. The germline V gene encodes CDR1 ENHRY and CDR2 SYGVKD. The CDR3 spells CAITSGGKDEQFF. The DNA for the CDR3 is TGTGCCATCACTAGCGGGGGAAAGGATGAGCAGTTCTTC.

This clone occurred once. The germline gene is not matched at one end of the junction; a read error may be the cause. Distinct nucleotide sequences in the sample also encode this CDR3. CDR3 amino acids: CASSLGLAGETQYF. The CDR3 DNA reads as TGTGCTAGCAGCTTAGGGCTAGCGGGAGAGACCCAGTACTTC. The chain joins TRBV7-7 to TRBJ2-5; TRBD2 aligns across 8 bases. The CDR3 runs 14 residues. CDR1 is SSHAT and CDR2 is FNYEAQ in the germline V gene (reference sequence).

The gene calls are TRBV18 and TRBJ2-7, with 7 nucleotides matching TRBD1. Germline values: CDR1 KGHSH, CDR2 LQKENI. This CDR3 spans 14 amino acids. Trimming took 3 bases from V and 9 from J; bases not matched to a gene: 11. The CDR3 sequence is CASSPIPDRAGQYF. CDR3 coding DNA: TGTGCCAGCTCACCTATACCTGACAGGGCCGGGCAGTACTTC.

V and J are TRBV5-4 and TRBJ2-7, with D possibly matching TRBD1 (6 bases). The V gene lost 2 bases and the J gene lost 5 bases, with 17 bases spanning the gap. CDR1 is SGHNT, CDR2 YYREEE, per germline (reference sequence). The CDR3 length is 15 residues. The CDR3 spells CASSFPTGTPNEQYF. The CDR3 DNA sequence: TGTGCCAGCAGCTTCCCCACAGGGACACCCAACGAGCAGTACTTC.